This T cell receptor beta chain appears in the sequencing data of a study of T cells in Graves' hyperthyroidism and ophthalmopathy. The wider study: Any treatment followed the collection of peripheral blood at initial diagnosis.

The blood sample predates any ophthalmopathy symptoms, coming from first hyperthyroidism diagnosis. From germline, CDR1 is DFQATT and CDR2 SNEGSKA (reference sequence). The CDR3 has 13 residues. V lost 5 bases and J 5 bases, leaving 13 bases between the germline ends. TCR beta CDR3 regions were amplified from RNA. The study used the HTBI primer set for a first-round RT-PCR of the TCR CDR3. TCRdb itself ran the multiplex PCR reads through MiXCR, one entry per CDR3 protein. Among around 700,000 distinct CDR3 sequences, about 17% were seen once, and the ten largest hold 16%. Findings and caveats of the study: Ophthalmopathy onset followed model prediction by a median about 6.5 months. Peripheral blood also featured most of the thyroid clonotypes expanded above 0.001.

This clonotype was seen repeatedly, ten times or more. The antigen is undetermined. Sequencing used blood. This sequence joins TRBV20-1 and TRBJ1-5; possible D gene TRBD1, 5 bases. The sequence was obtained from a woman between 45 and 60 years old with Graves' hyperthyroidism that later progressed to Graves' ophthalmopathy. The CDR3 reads CSAPGTGDQPQHF. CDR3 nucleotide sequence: TGCAGTGCTCCCGGGACGGGGGATCAGCCCCAGCATTTT.